Reported below is one T cell receptor (beta chain). Its binding antigen is unknown. Base-call qualities are not available, and no considerably larger clone is one nucleotide away. This sample was included in a study of response to subunit inactivated influenza vaccine (dated by TCRdb to 2016 to 2019). At the level of the whole study: To follow how T cells responded to a trivalent subunit inactivated influenza vaccine, the researchers relied on deep quantitative profiling of the T cell receptor repertoire.

The CDR3 has 17 amino acids, counting the end cysteine and phenylalanine. Of all the DNA, just the CDR3 is kept, 51 bases in frame from base 1. V is pruned by 9 bases and J by 0 bases, leaving 9 bases of the junction without a gene match. Sequences MNHEY (CDR1) and SMNVEV (CDR2) are obtained from the germline V gene (reference sequence). The library was built by means of RT-PCR. Instrument used: Illumina HiSeq 2500. In TCRdb, the public reads were trimmed at Q25 with fastp and aligned with MiXCR, with productive beta chains retained. A single entry per CDR3 protein holds the most common genes and DNA from its merged rows. Across this sample there are a few hundred thousand distinct CDR3 sequences, with around 15% seen only once. Around 10% of the sample is taken by the ten largest. Results the study describes overall, beyond this receptor: According to the authors, only a limited number of new T cells may be recruited by each seasonal influenza vaccination.

The source material was PBMCs from blood, sampled less than 13 days after vaccination. The clonotype originates from a middle-aged man who received an inactivated influenza vaccine. Donor details come from another sample of the same person, matched by shared clones. The V and J genes are TRBV27 and TRBJ2-6; 9 central bases correspond to TRBD1. DNA sequence: TGTGCCAGTTTATACAGGGGGCCCATCTCTGGGGCCAACGTCCTGACTTTC. Translated, it reads CASLYRGPISGANVLTF.